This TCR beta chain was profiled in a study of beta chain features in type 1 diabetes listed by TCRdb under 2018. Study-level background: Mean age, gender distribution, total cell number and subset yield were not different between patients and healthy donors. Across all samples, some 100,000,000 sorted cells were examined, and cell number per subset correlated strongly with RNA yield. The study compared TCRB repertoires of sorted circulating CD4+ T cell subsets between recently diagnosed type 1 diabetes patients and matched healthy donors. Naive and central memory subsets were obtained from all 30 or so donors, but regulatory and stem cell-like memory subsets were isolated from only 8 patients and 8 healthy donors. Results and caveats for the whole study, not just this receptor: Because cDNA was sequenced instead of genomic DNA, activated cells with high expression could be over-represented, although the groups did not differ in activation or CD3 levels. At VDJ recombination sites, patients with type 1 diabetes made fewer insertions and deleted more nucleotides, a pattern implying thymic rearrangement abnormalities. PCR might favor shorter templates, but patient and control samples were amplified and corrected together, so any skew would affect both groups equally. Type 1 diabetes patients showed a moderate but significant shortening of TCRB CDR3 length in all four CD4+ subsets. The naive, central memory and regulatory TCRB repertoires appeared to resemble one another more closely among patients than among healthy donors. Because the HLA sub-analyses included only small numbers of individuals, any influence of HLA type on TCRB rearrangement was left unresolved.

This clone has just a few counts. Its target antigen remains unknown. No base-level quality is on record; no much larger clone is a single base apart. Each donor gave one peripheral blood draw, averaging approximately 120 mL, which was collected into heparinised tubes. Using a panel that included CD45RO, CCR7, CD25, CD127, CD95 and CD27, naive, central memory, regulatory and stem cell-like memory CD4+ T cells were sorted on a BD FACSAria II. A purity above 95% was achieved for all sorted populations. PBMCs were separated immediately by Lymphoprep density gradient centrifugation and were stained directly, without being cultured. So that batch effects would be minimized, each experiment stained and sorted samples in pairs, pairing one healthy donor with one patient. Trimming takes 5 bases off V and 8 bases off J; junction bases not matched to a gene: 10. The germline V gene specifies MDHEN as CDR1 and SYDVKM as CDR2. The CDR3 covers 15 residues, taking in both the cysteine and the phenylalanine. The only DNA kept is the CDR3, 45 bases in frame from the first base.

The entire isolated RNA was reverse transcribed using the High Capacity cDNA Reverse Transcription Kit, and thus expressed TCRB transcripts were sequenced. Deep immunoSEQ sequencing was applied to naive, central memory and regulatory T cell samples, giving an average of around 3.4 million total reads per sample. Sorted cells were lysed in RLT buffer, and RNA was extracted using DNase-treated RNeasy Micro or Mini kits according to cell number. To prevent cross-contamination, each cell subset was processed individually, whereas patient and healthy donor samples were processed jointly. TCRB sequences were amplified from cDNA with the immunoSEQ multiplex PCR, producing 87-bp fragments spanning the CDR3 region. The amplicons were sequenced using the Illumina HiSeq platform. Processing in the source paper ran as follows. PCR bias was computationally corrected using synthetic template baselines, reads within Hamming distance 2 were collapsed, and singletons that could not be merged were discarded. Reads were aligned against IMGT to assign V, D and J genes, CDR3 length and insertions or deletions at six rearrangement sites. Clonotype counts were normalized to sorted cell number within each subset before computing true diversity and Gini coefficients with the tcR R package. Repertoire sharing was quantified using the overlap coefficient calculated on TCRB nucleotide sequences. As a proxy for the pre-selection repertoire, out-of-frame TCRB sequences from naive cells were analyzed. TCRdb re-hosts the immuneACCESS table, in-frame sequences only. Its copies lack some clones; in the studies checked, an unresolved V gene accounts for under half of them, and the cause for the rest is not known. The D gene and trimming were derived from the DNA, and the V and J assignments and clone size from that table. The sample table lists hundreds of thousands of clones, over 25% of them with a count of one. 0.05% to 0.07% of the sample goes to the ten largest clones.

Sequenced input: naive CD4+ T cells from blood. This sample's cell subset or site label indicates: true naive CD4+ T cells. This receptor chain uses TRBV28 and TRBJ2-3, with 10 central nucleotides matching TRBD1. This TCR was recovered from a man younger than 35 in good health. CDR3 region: CASSTRDRGRGTQYF. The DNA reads TGTGCCAGCAGTACCCGGGACAGGGGTAGGGGTACGCAGTATTTT. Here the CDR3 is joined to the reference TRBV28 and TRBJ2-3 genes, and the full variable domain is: DVKVTQSSRYLVKRTGEKVFLECVQDMDHENMFWYRQDPGLGLRLIYFSYDVKMKEKGDIPEGYSVSREKKERFSLILESASTNQTSMYLCASSTRDRGRGTQYFGPGTRLTVL.